These 5 T cell receptor beta chains originate from one sample sequenced in a study of cytomegalovirus exposure and HLA in healthy donors. The PCR ran on 60 Vbeta and 13 Jbeta primers. Clones were read by immunoSEQ multiplex PCR, and TCRdb kept only the in-frame ones, dropping some. The data contain around 150,000 clones, roughly 82% of them singletons. Sequencing was performed on PBMCs. The receptors originated from a man aged 50 or older in good health and CMV-seropositive.

The chain carries TRBV27 and TRBJ2-1, with 11 bases matching TRBD1. Trimming cost V 5 bases and J 7 bases; bases outside gene matches: 7. The CDR3 totals 15 residues. Germline lookup yields CDR1 MNHEY and CDR2 SMNVEV (reference sequence). CDR3 sequence reads: CASSRGQGEDNEQFF. CDR3 in DNA: TGTGCCAGCAGTAGGGGACAGGGGGAGGATAATGAGCAGTTCTTC.

Worth noting for this clone: The identical CDR3 is also encoded by other nucleotide sequences in the sample. The chain joins TRBV19 to TRBJ2-7; D perhaps matches TRBD1 (5 bases). There are 17 residues in the CDR3. Germline loops: CDR1 LNHDA, CDR2 SQIVND (reference sequence). V was cut by 2 bases and J by 5 bases, with 22 bases left in between. CDR3 bases: TGTGCCAGTAGTATATTTCTCTTGGGTCAAGGGGCCGACGAGCAGTACGTC. It codes for CASSIFLLGQGADEQYV.

This clone has just a few counts. The gene calls are TRBV30 and TRBJ2-3, with D hard to call. This CDR3 has 13 amino acids. The ends were cut back, 2 bases at V and 3 bases at J, with 9 bases in the middle. The germline gives CDR1 GTSNPN, CDR2 SVGIG (reference sequence). CDR3 region: CAWSRTVTDTQYF. The CDR3 nucleotides read TGTGCCTGGAGTCGTACGGTAACAGATACGCAGTATTTT.

V gene TRBV2 combines with J gene TRBJ1-2; D remains ambiguous. The ends were cut back, 4 bases at V and 7 bases at J, with 16 bases in the middle. This CDR3 is 14 amino acids long. CDR1 and CDR2 from the germline V gene are SNHLY and FYNNEI. CDR3 bases: TGTGCCAGCAGTGGGCCCATATCGCTGCCTGGCTACACCTTC. Protein: CASSGPISLPGYTF. The full variable domain, its missing parts supplied by reference TRBV2 and TRBJ1-2, is EPEVTQTPSHQVTQMGQEVILRCVPISNHLYFYWYRQILGQKVEFLVSFYNNEISEKSEIFDDQFSVERPDGSNFTLKIRSTKLEDSAMYFCASSGPISLPGYTFGSGTRLTVV.

CDR3 in amino acids: CASSPLLRAGSDEQFF. The CDR3 coding sequence is TGTGCCAGCAGCCCTTTGTTGCGTGCGGGCTCCGATGAGCAGTTCTTC. The chain recombines TRBV14 with TRBJ2-1; tentative D call: TRBD2 (5 bases). CDR1 and CDR2 from the germline V gene are SGHDN and FVKESK. The ends were cut back, 4 bases at V and 8 bases at J, with 21 bases in the middle. The CDR3 extends over 16 amino acids.